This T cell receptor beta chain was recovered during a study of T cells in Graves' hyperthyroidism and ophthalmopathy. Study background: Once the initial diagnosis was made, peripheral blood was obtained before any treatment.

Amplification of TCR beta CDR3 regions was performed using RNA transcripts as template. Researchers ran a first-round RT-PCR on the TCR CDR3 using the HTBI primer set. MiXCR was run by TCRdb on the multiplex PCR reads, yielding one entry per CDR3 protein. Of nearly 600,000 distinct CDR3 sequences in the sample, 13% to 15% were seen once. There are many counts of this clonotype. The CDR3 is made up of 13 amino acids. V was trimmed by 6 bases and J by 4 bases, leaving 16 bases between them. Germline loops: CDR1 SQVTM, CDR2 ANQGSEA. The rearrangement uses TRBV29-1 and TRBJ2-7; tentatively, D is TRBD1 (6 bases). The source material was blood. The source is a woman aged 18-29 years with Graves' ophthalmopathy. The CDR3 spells CSVDPGQNYEQYF. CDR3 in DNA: TGCAGCGTAGACCCGGGACAAAATTACGAGCAGTACTTC.